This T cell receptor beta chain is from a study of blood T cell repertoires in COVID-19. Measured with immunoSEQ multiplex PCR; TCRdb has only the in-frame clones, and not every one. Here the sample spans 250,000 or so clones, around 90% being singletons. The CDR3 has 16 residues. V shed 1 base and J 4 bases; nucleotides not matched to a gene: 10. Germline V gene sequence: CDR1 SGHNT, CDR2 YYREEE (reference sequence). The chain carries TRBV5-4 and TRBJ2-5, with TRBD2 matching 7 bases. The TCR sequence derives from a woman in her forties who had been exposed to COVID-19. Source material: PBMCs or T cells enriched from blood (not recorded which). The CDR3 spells CASSLRPSGWGETQYF. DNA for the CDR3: TGTGCCAGCAGCTTGCGTCCTAGCGGCTGGGGAGAGACCCAGTACTTC. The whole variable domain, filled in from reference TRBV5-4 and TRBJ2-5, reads ETGVTQSPTHLIKTRGQQVTLRCSSQSGHNTVSWYQQALGQGPQFIFQYYREEENGRGNFPPRFSGLQFPNYSSELNVNALELDDSALYLCASSLRPSGWGETQYFGPGTRLLVL.